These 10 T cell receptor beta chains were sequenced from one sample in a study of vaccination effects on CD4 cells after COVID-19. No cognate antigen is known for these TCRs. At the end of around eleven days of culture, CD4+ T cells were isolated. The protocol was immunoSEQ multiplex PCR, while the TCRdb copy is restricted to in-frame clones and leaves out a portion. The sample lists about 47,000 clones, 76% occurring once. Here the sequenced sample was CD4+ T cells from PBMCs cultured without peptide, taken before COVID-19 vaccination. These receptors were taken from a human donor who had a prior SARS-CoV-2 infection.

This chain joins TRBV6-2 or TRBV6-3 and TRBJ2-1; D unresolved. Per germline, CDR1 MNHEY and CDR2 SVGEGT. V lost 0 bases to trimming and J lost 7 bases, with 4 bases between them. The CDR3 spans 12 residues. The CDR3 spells CASSYSRNEQFF. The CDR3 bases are TGTGCCAGCAGTTACTCGAGAAATGAGCAGTTCTTC.

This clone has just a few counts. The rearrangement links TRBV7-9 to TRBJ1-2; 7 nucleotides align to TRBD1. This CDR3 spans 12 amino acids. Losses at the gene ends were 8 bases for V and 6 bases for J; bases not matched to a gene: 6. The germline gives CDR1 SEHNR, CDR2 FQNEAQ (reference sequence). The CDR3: CASLGQGDGYTF. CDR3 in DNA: TGTGCCAGCTTAGGGCAGGGGGATGGCTACACCTTC.

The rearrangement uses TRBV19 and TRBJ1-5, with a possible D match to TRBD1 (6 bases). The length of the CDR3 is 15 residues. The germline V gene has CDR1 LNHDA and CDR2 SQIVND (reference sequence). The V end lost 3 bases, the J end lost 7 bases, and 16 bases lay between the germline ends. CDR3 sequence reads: CASSIPKQGGQPQHF. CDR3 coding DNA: TGTGCCAGTAGTATCCCTAAACAGGGCGGACAGCCCCAGCATTTT.

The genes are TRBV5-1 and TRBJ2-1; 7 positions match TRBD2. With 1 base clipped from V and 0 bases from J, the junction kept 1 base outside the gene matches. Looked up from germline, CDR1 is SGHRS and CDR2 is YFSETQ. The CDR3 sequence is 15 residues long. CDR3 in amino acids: CASSLSGGSYNEQFF. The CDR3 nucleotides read TGCGCCAGCAGCTTGTCGGGGGGCTCCTACAATGAGCAGTTCTTC.

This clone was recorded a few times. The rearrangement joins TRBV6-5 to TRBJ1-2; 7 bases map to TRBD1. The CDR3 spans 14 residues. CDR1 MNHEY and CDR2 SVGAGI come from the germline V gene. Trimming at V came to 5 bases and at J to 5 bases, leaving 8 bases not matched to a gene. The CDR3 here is CASSPGQTLYGYTF. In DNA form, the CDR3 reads TGTGCCAGCAGTCCGGGACAGACCCTTTATGGCTACACCTTC.

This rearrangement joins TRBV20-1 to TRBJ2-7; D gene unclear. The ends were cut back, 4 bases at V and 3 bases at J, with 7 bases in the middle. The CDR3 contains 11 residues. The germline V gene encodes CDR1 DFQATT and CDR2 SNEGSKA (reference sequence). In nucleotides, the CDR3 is TGCAGTGCTAATGAGTACTACGAGCAGTACTTC. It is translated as CSANEYYEQYF.

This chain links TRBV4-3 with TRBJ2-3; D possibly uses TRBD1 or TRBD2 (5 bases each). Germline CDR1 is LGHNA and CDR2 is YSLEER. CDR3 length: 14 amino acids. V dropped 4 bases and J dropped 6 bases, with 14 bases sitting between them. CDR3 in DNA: TGCGCCAGCAGCCTGTCGGTCCGGGGCGATACGCAGTATTTT. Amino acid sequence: CASSLSVRGDTQYF.

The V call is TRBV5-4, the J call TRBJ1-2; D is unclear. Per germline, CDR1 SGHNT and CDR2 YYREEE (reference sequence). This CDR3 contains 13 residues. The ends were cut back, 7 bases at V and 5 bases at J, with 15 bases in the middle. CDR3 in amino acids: CASATLGLYGYTF. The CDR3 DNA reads TGTGCCAGCGCCACGCTGGGTTTATATGGCTACACCTTC.

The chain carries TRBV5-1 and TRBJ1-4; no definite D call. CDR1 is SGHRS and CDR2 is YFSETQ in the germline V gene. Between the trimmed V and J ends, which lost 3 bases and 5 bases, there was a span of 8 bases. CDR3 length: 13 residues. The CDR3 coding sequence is TGCGCCAGCAGCTCTGACCCGAATGAAAAACTGTTTTTT. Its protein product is CASSSDPNEKLFF.

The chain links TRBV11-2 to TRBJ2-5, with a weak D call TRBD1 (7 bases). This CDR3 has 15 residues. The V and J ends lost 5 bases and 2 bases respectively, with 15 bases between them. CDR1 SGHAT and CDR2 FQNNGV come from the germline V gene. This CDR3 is CASSKRGTAQETQYF. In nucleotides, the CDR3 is TGTGCCAGCAGCAAACGGGGGACAGCTCAAGAGACCCAGTACTTC.